Listed below are T cell receptor beta chains from one sample, sequenced in a study of T cell responses to AZD1222 COVID-19 vaccine. TCRdb's table, derived via immunoSEQ multiplex PCR, lists solely in-frame clones and lacks some. The table includes roughly 120,000 clones, about 82% detected once. The source was peripheral blood, collected 28 days after the second AZD1222 dose. Receptors were obtained from an adult who received the AZD1222 COVID-19 vaccine. CDR3s include the opening cysteine and the closing phenylalanine or tryptophan. The D gene is left open where the match is weak. Size is stated for part of the rows, as once, few or many counts, or as a class when the clone is expanded.

D gene: NA; clone size: NA; J gene: TRBJ1-1; V gene: TRBV19; CDR3 DNA: TGTGCCAGTAGTCCTGAAGGGGATTCGTACACTGAAGCTTTCTTT; CDR3 protein: CASSPEGDSYTEAFF
D gene: TRBD1; clone size: NA; J gene: TRBJ1-2; V gene: TRBV4-1; CDR3 DNA: TGCGCCAGCAGCCGGGACAGGGGAAACTATGGCTACACCTTC; CDR3 protein: CASSRDRGNYGYTF
D gene: NA; clone size: NA; J gene: TRBJ2-7; V gene: TRBV4-3; CDR3 DNA: TGCGCCAGCAGCCAATTACCGGCCACCGAGCAGTACTTC; CDR3 protein: CASSQLPATEQYF
D gene: NA; clone size: NA; J gene: TRBJ2-1; V gene: TRBV6-1; CDR3 DNA: TGTGCCAGCAGTGAAAGGGAGCCGCCTAACTACAATGAGCAGTTCTTC; CDR3 protein: CASSEREPPNYNEQFF
D gene: TRBD1; clone size: few; J gene: TRBJ2-7; V gene: TRBV7-2; CDR3 DNA: TGTGCCAGCAGCAGCCAGGGGACAGGGGCCGAGCAGTACTTC; CDR3 protein: CASSSQGTGAEQYF
D gene: NA; clone size: NA; J gene: TRBJ2-7; V gene: TRBV6-5; CDR3 DNA: TGTGCCAGCTCAGTGGGACGGTCCTACGAGCAGTACTTC; CDR3 protein: CASSVGRSYEQYF
D gene: NA; clone size: once; J gene: TRBJ2-5; V gene: TRBV3-1/TRBV3-2; CDR3 DNA: TGTGCCAGCAGCCAAGCTTCATGGGCGCGTGGAGAGACCCAGTACTTC; CDR3 protein: CASSQASWARGETQYF
D gene: NA; clone size: NA; J gene: TRBJ1-5; V gene: TRBV27; CDR3 DNA: TGTGCCAGCAGTTCTGCGGTGACGACATACAATCAGCCCCAGCATTTT; CDR3 protein: CASSSAVTTYNQPQHF
D gene: TRBD1; clone size: NA; J gene: TRBJ1-1; V gene: TRBV18; CDR3 DNA: TGTGCCAGCTCACCTCAAGACAGGGGGGACGCGAACACTGAAGCTTTCTTT; CDR3 protein: CASSPQDRGDANTEAFF
D gene: NA; clone size: NA; J gene: TRBJ1-6; V gene: TRBV11-3; CDR3 DNA: TGTGCCAGCAGCTCAAGTTCCAATTCACCCCTCCACTTT; CDR3 protein: CASSSSSNSPLHF
D gene: TRBD1; clone size: NA; J gene: TRBJ1-2; V gene: TRBV7-3; CDR3 DNA: TGTGCCAGCAGCATAGGGCCAGGGGGAGACTATGGCTACACCTTC; CDR3 protein: CASSIGPGGDYGYTF
D gene: TRBD2; clone size: NA; J gene: TRBJ2-7; V gene: TRBV6-1; CDR3 DNA: TGTGCCAGCAGTGAAGATGCTAGCGGGGCACCCGAGCAGTACTTC; CDR3 protein: CASSEDASGAPEQYF
D gene: NA; clone size: NA; J gene: TRBJ1-2; V gene: TRBV5-1; CDR3 DNA: TGCGCCAGCAGCTTGGAACGGAATGGCTACACCTTC; CDR3 protein: CASSLERNGYTF
D gene: TRBD2; clone size: NA; J gene: TRBJ2-5; V gene: TRBV5-4; CDR3 DNA: TGTGCCAGCAGCTTGGATGCTAGCGGGGGCGAGACCCAGTACTTC; CDR3 protein: CASSLDASGGETQYF
D gene: TRBD1; clone size: NA; J gene: TRBJ1-2; V gene: TRBV3-1/TRBV3-2; CDR3 DNA: TGTGCCAGCAGCCAACCTCATGACAGGGGGGTTAACTATGGCTACACCTTC; CDR3 protein: CASSQPHDRGVNYGYTF
D gene: NA; clone size: NA; J gene: TRBJ2-7; V gene: TRBV11-3; CDR3 DNA: TGTGCCAGCCGGGGGCAGGGGTTTGTGGACGAGCAGTACTTC; CDR3 protein: CASRGQGFVDEQYF
D gene: NA; clone size: NA; J gene: TRBJ2-7; V gene: TRBV6-1; CDR3 DNA: TGTGCCAGCAGTGAAGACAGGATCTCCTACGAGCAGTACTTC; CDR3 protein: CASSEDRISYEQYF
D gene: NA; clone size: NA; J gene: TRBJ2-6; V gene: TRBV30; CDR3 DNA: TGTGCCTGGAGTACAGGGAGCGGGGCCAACGTCCTGACTTTC; CDR3 protein: CAWSTGSGANVLTF
D gene: NA; clone size: once; J gene: TRBJ1-1; V gene: TRBV12-2; CDR3 DNA: TGTGCAAGTCGCTTAGTTCAGGATCGGGGGCGCCAGGGGGCTTTCTTT; CDR3 protein: CASRLVQDRGRQGAFF
D gene: NA; clone size: NA; J gene: TRBJ2-2; V gene: TRBV10-3; CDR3 DNA: TGTGCCATCAGTGAGCCCCGGGGCACCGGGGAGCTGTTTTTT; CDR3 protein: CAISEPRGTGELFF
D gene: NA; clone size: NA; J gene: TRBJ2-7; V gene: TRBV18; CDR3 DNA: TGTGCCAGCTCACCACCGTGGCAGGGCTACGAGCAGTACTTC; CDR3 protein: CASSPPWQGYEQYF
D gene: NA; clone size: NA; J gene: TRBJ2-7; V gene: TRBV5-3; CDR3 DNA: TGTGCCAGAGGCCCCCCCAGGGAATCCTACGAGCAGTACTTC; CDR3 protein: CARGPPRESYEQYF
D gene: TRBD2; clone size: NA; J gene: TRBJ2-3; V gene: TRBV27; CDR3 DNA: TGTGCCAGCAGCCTAGCGGGGCGGAGCACAGATACGCAGTATTTT; CDR3 protein: CASSLAGRSTDTQYF
D gene: TRBD1; clone size: NA; J gene: TRBJ2-2; V gene: TRBV10-2; CDR3 DNA: TGCGCCAGCAGGACGGGACAGGGTTTCGCCGGGGAGCTGTTTTTT; CDR3 protein: CASRTGQGFAGELFF
D gene: TRBD1; clone size: few; J gene: TRBJ1-3; V gene: TRBV6-1; CDR3 DNA: TGTGCCAGCAGTGAACCCCCAGGGGGGTTATCAATCTCTGGAAACACCATATATTTT; CDR3 protein: CASSEPPGGLSISGNTIYF
D gene: TRBD1; clone size: NA; J gene: TRBJ1-1; V gene: TRBV19; CDR3 DNA: TGTGCCAGTAGTACCGGGACAGGGATGGCTGAAGCTTTCTTT; CDR3 protein: CASSTGTGMAEAFF
D gene: TRBD2; clone size: NA; J gene: TRBJ2-7; V gene: TRBV5-1; CDR3 DNA: TGCGCCAGCAAGGACCCCGGGGGGTCCTACGAGCAGTACTTC; CDR3 protein: CASKDPGGSYEQYF
D gene: TRBD1; clone size: once; J gene: TRBJ1-6; V gene: TRBV5-1; CDR3 DNA: TGCGCCAGCAGCCCGGTCCAGGGGGATTCACCCCTCCACTTT; CDR3 protein: CASSPVQGDSPLHF
D gene: TRBD1; clone size: once; J gene: TRBJ1-4; V gene: TRBV15; CDR3 DNA: TGTGCCACCAGCATATCGGGACAGGGGGCGACTAATGAAAAACTGTTTTTT; CDR3 protein: CATSISGQGATNEKLFF
D gene: NA; clone size: NA; J gene: TRBJ1-1; V gene: TRBV3-1/TRBV3-2; CDR3 DNA: TGTGCCAGCAGCCAAATGGGGGGGCATGGCACTGAAGCTTTCTTT; CDR3 protein: CASSQMGGHGTEAFF
D gene: NA; clone size: few; J gene: TRBJ1-3; V gene: TRBV4-3; CDR3 DNA: TGCGCCAGCAGCCAGGTAGAAGGAAACACCATATATTTT; CDR3 protein: CASSQVEGNTIYF
D gene: NA; clone size: NA; J gene: TRBJ1-5; V gene: TRBV2; CDR3 DNA: TGTGCCAGCAGTGAAGTAAGGGGCAATCAGCCCCAGCATTTT; CDR3 protein: CASSEVRGNQPQHF
D gene: NA; clone size: NA; J gene: TRBJ2-5; V gene: TRBV28; CDR3 DNA: TGTGCCAGCAGTTTGGTAGCATATGAGACCCAGTACTTC; CDR3 protein: CASSLVAYETQYF
D gene: NA; clone size: NA; J gene: TRBJ2-1; V gene: TRBV3-1/TRBV3-2; CDR3 DNA: TGTGCCAGCAGCCAAGATTCCTCCCTTGGGGAGCAGTTCTTC; CDR3 protein: CASSQDSSLGEQFF
D gene: NA; clone size: few; J gene: TRBJ1-2; V gene: TRBV7-2; CDR3 DNA: TGTGCCAGCAGCTTAGACAGTTGGGGCTACACCTTC; CDR3 protein: CASSLDSWGYTF
D gene: NA; clone size: NA; J gene: TRBJ1-4; V gene: TRBV5-1; CDR3 DNA: TGCGCCAGCAGCCAACAGGGAGATAATGAAAAACTGTTTTTT; CDR3 protein: CASSQQGDNEKLFF
D gene: TRBD1; clone size: NA; J gene: TRBJ1-4; V gene: TRBV11-2; CDR3 DNA: TGTGCCAGCAGCTTAGTGAGGGACAGGGGGCTTGAAAAACTGTTTTTT; CDR3 protein: CASSLVRDRGLEKLFF
D gene: NA; clone size: NA; J gene: TRBJ2-7; V gene: TRBV7-8; CDR3 DNA: TGTGCCAGCAGGTCTCGAAGAGGCTCCTACGAGCAGTACTTC; CDR3 protein: CASRSRRGSYEQYF
D gene: NA; clone size: NA; J gene: TRBJ1-3; V gene: TRBV5-1; CDR3 DNA: TGCGCCAGCAGCTTGGGATGGCAGACAGGAAACACCATATATTTT; CDR3 protein: CASSLGWQTGNTIYF
D gene: NA; clone size: NA; J gene: TRBJ2-7; V gene: TRBV5-1; CDR3 DNA: TGCGCCAGCAGCCAATCGACAAGTACCTACGAGCAGTACTTC; CDR3 protein: CASSQSTSTYEQYF
D gene: NA; clone size: few; J gene: TRBJ1-6; V gene: TRBV4-3; CDR3 DNA: TGCGCCAGCAGCCAAGACCCAGGGTTGGGTAATTCACCCCTCCACTTT; CDR3 protein: CASSQDPGLGNSPLHF
D gene: NA; clone size: NA; J gene: TRBJ2-7; V gene: TRBV7-9; CDR3 DNA: TGTGCCAGCAGCTCCGGGACATCAACCTACGAGCAGTACTTC; CDR3 protein: CASSSGTSTYEQYF
D gene: NA; clone size: NA; J gene: TRBJ2-1; V gene: TRBV15; CDR3 DNA: TGTGCCACCAGCATTAGGGATATTTTTTACAATGAGCAGTTCTTC; CDR3 protein: CATSIRDIFYNEQFF
D gene: NA; clone size: NA; J gene: TRBJ1-1; V gene: TRBV7-2; CDR3 DNA: TGTGCCAGCAGCTCTAGTAGGGCTGAAGCTTTCTTT; CDR3 protein: CASSSSRAEAFF
D gene: TRBD1; clone size: NA; J gene: TRBJ2-3; V gene: TRBV7-2; CDR3 DNA: TGTGCCAGCAGCTTAGGAGACAGGGGGCGCGCAGATACGCAGTATTTT; CDR3 protein: CASSLGDRGRADTQYF